One sample yielded the 27 T cell receptor beta chains listed below, sequenced in a study of blood T cell repertoires in COVID-19. The method was immunoSEQ multiplex PCR; TCRdb's version includes in-frame clones alone and lacks a portion of them. This sample has approximately 310,000 clones, with 89% found just once. The specimen was PBMCs or T cells enriched from blood (not recorded which). Receptors were obtained from a man aged 55-75 years who had recovered from COVID-19.

The chain uses TRBV7-9 and TRBJ2-5; weak D call: TRBD1 (6 bases). Trimming stripped 6 bases from V and 0 bases from J, with 20 bases between. The germline gives CDR1 SEHNR, CDR2 FQNEAQ (reference sequence). CDR3 length: 17 residues. This CDR3 reads CASRLGPDRKYQETQYF. The CDR3 DNA sequence: TGTGCCAGCAGGCTTGGACCCGACAGGAAGTACCAAGAGACCCAGTACTTC. The full variable domain, in which reference TRBV7-9 and TRBJ2-5 provide the parts outside the CDR3, is DTGVSQNPRHKITKRGQNVTFRCDPISEHNRLYWYRQTLGQGPEFLTYFQNEAQLEKSRLLSDRFSAERPKGSFSTLEIQRTEQGDSAMYLCASRLGPDRKYQETQYFGPGTRLLVL.

This rearrangement joins TRBV6-5 to TRBJ2-3; D remains ambiguous. Germline V gives CDR1 MNHEY, CDR2 SVGAGI. Trimming left V 2 bases short and J 6 bases short, with 12 bases between. The CDR3 sequence is 14 residues long. The chain's CDR3 is CASSYLRNGDTQYF. For the CDR3, the DNA is TGTGCCAGCAGTTACCTGAGGAACGGGGATACGCAGTATTTT.

This chain joins TRBV10-2 and TRBJ2-3; 8 nucleotides line up with TRBD2. Per germline, CDR1 WSHSY and CDR2 SAAADI. With 6 bases clipped from V and 2 bases from J, the junction kept 4 bases outside the gene matches. The CDR3 runs 14 residues. As DNA, the CDR3 is TGCGCCAGCAGGACTAGCGAGCCCACAGATACGCAGTATTTT. This gives the protein CASRTSEPTDTQYF.

This clone is a singleton in its sample. The CDR3 is CASSGVTGTGAYNEQFF. CDR3 in DNA: TGTGCCAGCAGCGGCGTTACCGGGACAGGGGCCTACAATGAGCAGTTCTTC. This sequence joins TRBV7-9 and TRBJ2-1, with 10 bases lining up with TRBD1. V gave up 5 bases and J gave up 2 bases; unmatched junction bases: 9. Germline V CDR1 and CDR2: SEHNR, FQNEAQ (reference sequence). The CDR3 totals 17 residues. Combining the CDR3 with reference TRBV7-9 and TRBJ2-1 gives the whole variable domain DTGVSQNPRHKITKRGQNVTFRCDPISEHNRLYWYRQTLGQGPEFLTYFQNEAQLEKSRLLSDRFSAERPKGSFSTLEIQRTEQGDSAMYLCASSGVTGTGAYNEQFFGPGTRLTVL.

The V and J genes are TRBV5-1 and TRBJ2-5; 10 nucleotides line up with TRBD1. The germline gives CDR1 SGHRS, CDR2 YFSETQ. The CDR3 spans 14 residues. Trimming at V came to 4 bases and at J to 5 bases, leaving 5 bases not matched to a gene. CDR3 nucleotides: TGCGCCAGCAGCCCTCGGACAGGGGGGGAGACCCAGTACTTC. The encoded protein is CASSPRTGGETQYF.

The J gene is TRBJ1-1, the V gene TRBV5-1, with D possibly being TRBD1 (6 bases). Germline assignment: CDR1 SGHRS and CDR2 YFSETQ. Trimming removed 4 bases from V and 1 base from J, with 11 bases in between. The length of the CDR3 is 14 residues. This CDR3 reads CASSPGAGNTEAFF. In nucleotides, the CDR3 is TGCGCCAGCAGCCCAGGGGCGGGGAACACTGAAGCTTTCTTT.

The chain couples TRBV2 to TRBJ1-1; weak D call: TRBD1 (6 bases). Between the trimmed V and J ends, which lost 1 base and 10 bases, there was a span of 13 bases. Germline CDR1 SNHLY, CDR2 FYNNEI. The length of the CDR3 is 13 residues. CDR3 sequence reads: CASSEVRGAGAFF. The DNA for the CDR3 is TGTGCCAGCAGTGAAGTCCGGGGGGCTGGAGCTTTCTTT.

The chain uses TRBV19 and TRBJ2-7, with a possible D match to TRBD1 (5 bases). Germline V gene data show CDR1 as LNHDA and CDR2 as SQIVND (reference sequence). The CDR3 is 15 amino acids. V lost 5 bases to trimming and J lost 2 bases, with 16 bases between them. CDR3 nucleotides: TGTGCCAGTAGTCCCTCTGACAGTTCCGCCTACGAGCAGTACTTC. It yields the protein CASSPSDSSAYEQYF.

There are a few counts of this clone. The V gene is TRBV28, the J gene TRBJ2-7, with 7 bases fitting TRBD2. Germline trimming cut 3 bases from V and 6 bases from J; bases unmatched to any gene: 8. Germline V gives CDR1 MDHEN, CDR2 SYDVKM. The CDR3 covers 14 residues. DNA of the CDR3: TGTGCCAGCAGTTTTTATAGGACTAGTCGCGAGCAGTACTTC. Protein sequence: CASSFYRTSREQYF.

The chain uses TRBV5-1 and TRBJ1-2, with D maybe TRBD1 (5 bases). This CDR3 spans 13 amino acids. V lost 2 bases and J 8 bases, leaving 13 bases between the germline ends. Germline CDR1 SGHRS, CDR2 YFSETQ. CDR3 in amino acids: CASSFLRAEGYTF. The CDR3 nucleotides read TGCGCCAGCAGCTTCCTCAGGGCTGAGGGCTACACCTTC.

This clone was seen a single time. The CDR3 DNA reads as TGTGCCAGTAGTATTTCGAGGGCGCGGGAAAAACTGTTTTTT. It encodes CASSISRAREKLFF. V usage is TRBV19 and J usage is TRBJ1-4; D gene ambiguous. V shed 3 bases and J shed 8 bases, with 13 bases lying between them. This CDR3 is built from 14 residues. CDR1 LNHDA and CDR2 SQIVND come from the germline V gene (reference sequence).

This sequence joins TRBV6-1 and TRBJ2-7; tentatively, D is TRBD1 (6 bases). The CDR3 has 15 amino acids. In germline, CDR1 is MNHNS, CDR2 SASEGT. Trimming left V 2 bases short and J 2 bases short, with 13 bases between. This CDR3 reads CASSETHRAPYEQYF. For the CDR3, the DNA is TGTGCCAGCAGTGAAACCCACAGGGCCCCCTACGAGCAGTACTTC.

J is TRBJ1-2 and V is TRBV10-1; D remains ambiguous. This CDR3 spans 13 amino acids. V gave up 2 bases and J gave up 5 bases, with 9 bases separating them. Germline CDR1 is WNHNN and CDR2 is SYGVQD (reference sequence). CDR3 loop: CASSEDLDYGYTF. The CDR3 DNA reads as TGCGCCAGCAGTGAGGATTTAGATTATGGCTACACCTTC.

The chain employs TRBV9 and TRBJ2-7; 9 positions match TRBD2. Per germline, CDR1 SGDLS and CDR2 YYNGEE. Trimming took 4 bases from V and 3 from J; bases not matched to a gene: 11. The CDR3 length is 16 residues. The CDR3 DNA follows: TGTGCCAGCAGCCCCGAGTCGAGCGGGAGGTTCTACGAGCAGTACTTC. It yields the protein CASSPESSGRFYEQYF.

The chain couples TRBV19 to TRBJ1-1, with D perhaps matching TRBD1 (5 bases). Trimming left V 10 bases short and J 4 bases short, with 19 bases between. The CDR3 spans 14 residues. Germline V lookup: CDR1 LNHDA, CDR2 SQIVND (reference sequence). The CDR3 DNA reads TGTGCCACTTACTCCAGGGTTCTTGGCACTGAAGCTTTCTTT. It encodes CATYSRVLGTEAFF.

The genes are TRBV10-3 and TRBJ1-4; perhaps TRBD1 as D (5 bases). Trimming stripped 3 bases from V and 8 bases from J, with 10 bases between. CDR1 and CDR2 (germline): ENHRY, SYGVKD. CDR3 size: 13 residues. In nucleotides, the CDR3 is TGTGCCATCAGTGAAGTCGGGGGGGAAAAACTGTTTTTT. The encoded protein is CAISEVGGEKLFF.

The V gene is TRBV19, the J gene TRBJ1-2; D is unresolved. Germline CDR1 and CDR2: LNHDA and SQIVND (reference sequence). Trimming stripped 1 base from V and 4 bases from J, with 13 bases between. There are 15 residues in the CDR3. CDR3 in DNA: TGTGCCAGTAGTATAGGGGCGGGCGCGGGCTATGGCTACACCTTC. Residues: CASSIGAGAGYGYTF.

The chain employs TRBV28 and TRBJ2-3; D perhaps matches TRBD2 (6 bases). The CDR3 is 13 residues long. The germline gives CDR1 MDHEN, CDR2 SYDVKM. Between the trimmed V and J ends, which lost 7 bases and 9 bases, there was a span of 17 bases. The DNA for the CDR3 is TGTGCCAGCACCGAGGGACTCGCGACAACGCAGTATTTT. The encoded protein is CASTEGLATTQYF.

The rearrangement joins TRBV28 to TRBJ1-2; TRBD1 matches at 11 bases. CDR1 and CDR2 (germline): MDHEN, SYDVKM. The CDR3 totals 13 residues. V gave up 8 bases and J gave up 6 bases; unmatched junction bases: 5. CDR3 amino acids: CASGQGARDGYTF. CDR3 nucleotides: TGTGCCAGCGGACAGGGGGCGAGAGATGGCTACACCTTC.

The V gene is TRBV7-9, the J gene TRBJ2-1; D is perhaps TRBD1 (5 bases). The germline V and J ends were trimmed by 1 base and 1 base, with 14 bases remaining between them. CDR3 length: 17 amino acids. Germline CDR1 and CDR2: SEHNR and FQNEAQ (reference sequence). The CDR3 DNA sequence: TGTGCCAGCAGCTTAGGAATCAGGGCGCTATCCTACAATGAGCAGTTCTTC. Translating it yields CASSLGIRALSYNEQFF.

The chain combines TRBV9 with TRBJ2-6; perhaps TRBD1 as D (7 bases). Between the trimmed V and J ends, which lost 4 bases and 2 bases, there was a span of 22 bases. CDR3 length: 19 residues. CDR1 and CDR2 from the germline V gene are SGDLS and YYNGEE. CDR3 sequence (DNA): TGTGCCAGCAGCTCTAAAAGGGGGCAGGGGGGCGCTGGGGCCAACGTCCTGACTTTC. Translation gives CASSSKRGQGGAGANVLTF.

The count of this clone is one. One end of the junction fails to match germline, which may point to a read error. The V call is TRBV11-2, the J call TRBJ1-4, with D perhaps TRBD1 (5 bases). The CDR3 length is 12 residues. Looked up from germline, CDR1 is SGHAT and CDR2 is FQNNGV. DNA of the CDR3: TGTGCCAGCAGCTCCCTCGACCAGGGTCTTCACTTT. It specifies CASSSLDQGLHF.

The chain is built from TRBV29-1 and TRBJ2-5; D perhaps matches TRBD2 (5 bases). V was pared by 5 bases and J by 1 base, with 8 bases between. Germline values: CDR1 SQVTM, CDR2 ANQGSEA. This CDR3 has 12 residues. The CDR3 region has the DNA TGCAGCGTTCGAGGGTTCCAAGAGACCCAGTACTTC. This translates into CSVRGFQETQYF.

The CDR3 nucleotides are TGTGCCAGCAGGACTCGAAACTATGGCTACACCTTC. Its protein is CASRTRNYGYTF. The chain couples TRBV12-3 or TRBV12-4 to TRBJ1-2; D is uncertain. V was pared by 6 bases and J by 2 bases, with 7 bases between. The CDR3 consists of 12 residues.

The gene calls are TRBV7-9 and TRBJ2-7; weak D call: TRBD2 (6 bases). Trimming pared 8 bases from V and 4 bases from J, leaving 15 bases between. The CDR3 has 13 amino acids. CDR1 is SEHNR, CDR2 FQNEAQ, per germline (reference sequence). In DNA form, the CDR3 reads TGTGCCAGCTCCAACCGGGACTTTTACGAGCAGTACTTC. Translating it yields CASSNRDFYEQYF.

Only one count was recorded for this clone. The V and J genes are TRBV5-4 and TRBJ1-4; tentative D call: TRBD1 (5 bases). Germline loops: CDR1 SGHNT, CDR2 YYREEE (reference sequence). The CDR3 covers 15 residues. V was trimmed by 5 bases and J by 5 bases, leaving 16 bases between them. Here the CDR3 DNA reads TGTGCCAGCAGTAATGGGGGGTGGGGAAATGAAAAACTGTTTTTT. Translation gives CASSNGGWGNEKLFF. Full variable domain (remainder filled in from reference TRBV5-4 and TRBJ1-4): ETGVTQSPTHLIKTRGQQVTLRCSSQSGHNTVSWYQQALGQGPQFIFQYYREEENGRGNFPPRFSGLQFPNYSSELNVNALELDDSALYLCASSNGGWGNEKLFFGSGTQLSVL.

V gene TRBV10-3 combines with J gene TRBJ1-1; D is undetermined. This CDR3 has 13 residues. Germline V gene lookup returns CDR1 ENHRY and CDR2 SYGVKD. Between the trimmed V and J ends, which lost 4 bases and 2 bases, there was a span of 8 bases. CDR3 region: CAISAQVNTEAFF. CDR3 nucleotide sequence: TGTGCCATCAGTGCTCAGGTCAACACTGAAGCTTTCTTT.